The sample holds a few counts of the clone carrying this T cell receptor beta chain. What it binds is unknown. This specimen comes from a study of T-cell memory formation after mild COVID-19. At the level of the study: TCR clusters largely stayed donor specific. Overall study results and limits: Some responding clones appeared in pre-infection memory, suggesting cross-reactive memory joined. Among CD4+ contracting clones, most were CM and EM, and CD8+ ones EMRA.

Germline CDR1 SGHTA, CDR2 FQGNSA. The CDR3 is 15 amino acids. The V end was cut by 1 base, the J end by 2 bases, with 11 bases between. Each CDR3 protein gets one entry after TCRdb re-called the 5' RACE reads with MiXCR. This sample has 45,000 to 55,000 distinct CDR3 sequences; approximately 7.6% occur once, and the top ten carry roughly 1.5%. This TCR came from a man younger than 35 who had mild COVID-19 (a few samples of this study predate the infection). Cell type and time point are not known. The sequenced sample consisted of PBMCs or a T cell subset sorted from them (not recorded which). This chain uses TRBV7-2 with TRBJ2-5, with D tentatively TRBD2 (6 bases). CDR3 amino acids: CASSLVLRGQETQYF. The DNA of the CDR3 is TGTGCCAGCAGCTTAGTTTTACGGGGGCAAGAGACCCAGTACTTC.